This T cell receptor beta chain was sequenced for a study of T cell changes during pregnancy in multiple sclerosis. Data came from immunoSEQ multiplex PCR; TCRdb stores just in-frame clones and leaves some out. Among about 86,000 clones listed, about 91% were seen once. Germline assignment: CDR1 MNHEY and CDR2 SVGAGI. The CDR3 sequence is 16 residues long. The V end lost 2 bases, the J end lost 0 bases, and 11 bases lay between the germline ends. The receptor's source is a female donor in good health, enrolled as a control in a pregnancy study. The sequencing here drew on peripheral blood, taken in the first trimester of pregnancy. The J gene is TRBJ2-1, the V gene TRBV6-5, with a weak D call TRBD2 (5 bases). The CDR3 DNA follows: TGTGCCAGCAGTTACGGCCCCGGGGTCTCCTACAATGAGCAGTTCTTC. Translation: CASSYGPGVSYNEQFF.